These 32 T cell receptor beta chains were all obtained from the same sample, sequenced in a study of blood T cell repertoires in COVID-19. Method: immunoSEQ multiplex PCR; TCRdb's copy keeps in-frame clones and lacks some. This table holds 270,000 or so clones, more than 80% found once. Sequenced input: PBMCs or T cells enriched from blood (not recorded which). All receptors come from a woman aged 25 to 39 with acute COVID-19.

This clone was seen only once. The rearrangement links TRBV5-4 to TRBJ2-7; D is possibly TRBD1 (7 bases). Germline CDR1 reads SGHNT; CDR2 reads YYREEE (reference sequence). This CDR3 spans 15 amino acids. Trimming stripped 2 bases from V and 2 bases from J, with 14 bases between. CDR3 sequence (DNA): TGTGCCAGCAGCTTAGGGGGGACAGACACCTACGAGCAGTACTTC. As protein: CASSLGGTDTYEQYF.

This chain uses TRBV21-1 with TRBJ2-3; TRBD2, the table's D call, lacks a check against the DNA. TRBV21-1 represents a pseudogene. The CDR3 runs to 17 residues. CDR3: CASSKEGRGFSTDTQYF. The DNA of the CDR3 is TGTGCCAGCAGCAAAGAGGGGCGGGGCTTTAGCACAGATACGCAGTATTTT.

The CDR3, as DNA: TGTGCCAGCAGCTTAGGAGGGGTCAGGGGCGCTCTTATGAACACTGAAGCTTTCTTT. It yields the protein CASSLGGVRGALMNTEAFF. The gene calls are TRBV13 and TRBJ1-1; a weak D match, TRBD1 (6 bases). V lost 0 bases to trimming and J lost 0 bases, with 20 bases between them. Germline CDR1 and CDR2: PRHDT and FYEKMQ (reference sequence). This CDR3 spans 19 amino acids. The full variable domain, rest sourced from reference TRBV13 and TRBJ1-1, is AAGVIQSPRHLIKEKRETATLKCYPIPRHDTVYWYQQGPGQDPQFLISFYEKMQSDKGSIPDRFSAQQFSDYHSELNMSSLELGDSALYFCASSLGGVRGALMNTEAFFGQGTRLTVV.

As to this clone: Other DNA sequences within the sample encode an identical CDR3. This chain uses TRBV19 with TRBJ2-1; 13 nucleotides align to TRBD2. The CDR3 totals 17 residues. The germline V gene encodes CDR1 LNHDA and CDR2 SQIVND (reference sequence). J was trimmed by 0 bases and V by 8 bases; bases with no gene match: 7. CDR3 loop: CASQPGTSGNSYNEQFF. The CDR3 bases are TGTGCCAGTCAGCCCGGGACTAGCGGGAACTCCTACAATGAGCAGTTCTTC.

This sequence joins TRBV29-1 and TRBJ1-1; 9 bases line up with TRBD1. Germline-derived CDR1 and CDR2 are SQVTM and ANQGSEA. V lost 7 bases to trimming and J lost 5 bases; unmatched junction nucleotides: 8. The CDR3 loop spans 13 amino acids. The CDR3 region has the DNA TGCAGCGGGATGGGACAGGGAGGGACTGAAGCTTTCTTT. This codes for CSGMGQGGTEAFF.

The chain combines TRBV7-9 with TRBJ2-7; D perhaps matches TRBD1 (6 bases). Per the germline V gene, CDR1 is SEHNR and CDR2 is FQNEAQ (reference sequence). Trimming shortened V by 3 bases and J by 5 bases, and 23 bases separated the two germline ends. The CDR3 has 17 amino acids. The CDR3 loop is CASSFPRTERGPNEQYF. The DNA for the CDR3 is TGTGCCAGCAGCTTCCCCCGGACAGAACGAGGTCCAAACGAGCAGTACTTC.

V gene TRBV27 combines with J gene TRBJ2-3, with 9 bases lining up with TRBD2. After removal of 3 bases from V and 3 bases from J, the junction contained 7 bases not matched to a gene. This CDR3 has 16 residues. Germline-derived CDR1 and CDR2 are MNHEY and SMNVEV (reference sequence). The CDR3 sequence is CASSFPSGKGTDTQYF. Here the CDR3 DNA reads TGTGCCAGCAGTTTCCCTAGCGGGAAAGGGACAGATACGCAGTATTTT.

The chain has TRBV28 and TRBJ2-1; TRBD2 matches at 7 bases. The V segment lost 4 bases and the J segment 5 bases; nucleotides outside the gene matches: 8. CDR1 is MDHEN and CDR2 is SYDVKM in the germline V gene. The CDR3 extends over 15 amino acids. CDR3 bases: TGTGCCAGCAGTTCCCCAGGGCTAGCGGACAATGAGCAGTTCTTC. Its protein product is CASSSPGLADNEQFF.

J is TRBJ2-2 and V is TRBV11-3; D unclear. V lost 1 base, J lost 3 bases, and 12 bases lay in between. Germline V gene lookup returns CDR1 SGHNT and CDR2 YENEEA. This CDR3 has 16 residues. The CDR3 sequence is CASSLGIWADTGELFF. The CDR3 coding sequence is TGTGCCAGCAGCTTAGGGATATGGGCCGACACCGGGGAGCTGTTTTTT. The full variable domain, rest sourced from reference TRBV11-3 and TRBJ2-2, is EAGVVQSPRYKIIEKKQPVAFWCNPISGHNTLYWYLQNLGQGPELLIRYENEEAVDDSQLPKDRFSAERLKGVDSTLKIQPAELGDSAVYLCASSLGIWADTGELFFGEGSRLTVL.

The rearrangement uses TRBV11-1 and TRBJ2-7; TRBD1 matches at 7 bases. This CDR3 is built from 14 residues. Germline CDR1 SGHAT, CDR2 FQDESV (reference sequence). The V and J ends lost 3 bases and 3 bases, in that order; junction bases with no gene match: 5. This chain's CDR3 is CASSFTRDSYEQYF. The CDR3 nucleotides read TGTGCCAGCAGCTTCACCCGGGACAGCTACGAGCAGTACTTC.

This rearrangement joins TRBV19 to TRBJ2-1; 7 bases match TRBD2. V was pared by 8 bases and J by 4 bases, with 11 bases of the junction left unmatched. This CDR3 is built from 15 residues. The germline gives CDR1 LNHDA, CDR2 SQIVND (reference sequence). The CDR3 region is CASSVGLAEYNEQFF. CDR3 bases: TGTGCCAGTTCGGTCGGGCTAGCGGAGTACAATGAGCAGTTCTTC.

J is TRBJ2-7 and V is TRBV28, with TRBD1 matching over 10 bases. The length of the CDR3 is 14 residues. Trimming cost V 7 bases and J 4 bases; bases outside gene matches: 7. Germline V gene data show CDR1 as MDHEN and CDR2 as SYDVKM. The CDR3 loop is CASIRTGGTYEQYF. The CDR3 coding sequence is TGTGCCAGCATAAGGACAGGGGGTACGTACGAGCAGTACTTC.

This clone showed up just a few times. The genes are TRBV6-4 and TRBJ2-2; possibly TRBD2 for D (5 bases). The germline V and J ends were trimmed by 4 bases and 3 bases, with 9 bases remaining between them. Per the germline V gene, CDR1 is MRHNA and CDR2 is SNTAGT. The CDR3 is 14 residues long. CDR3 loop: CASSGGPDTGELFF. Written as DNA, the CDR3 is TGTGCCAGCAGTGGAGGGCCGGACACCGGGGAGCTGTTTTTT.

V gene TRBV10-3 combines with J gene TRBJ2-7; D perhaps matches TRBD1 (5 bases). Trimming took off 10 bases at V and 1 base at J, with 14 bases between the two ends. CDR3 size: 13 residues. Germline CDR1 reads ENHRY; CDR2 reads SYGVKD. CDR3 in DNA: TGTGCCAGCTCTATGACAGTTTCCTACGAGCAGTACTTC. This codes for CASSMTVSYEQYF.

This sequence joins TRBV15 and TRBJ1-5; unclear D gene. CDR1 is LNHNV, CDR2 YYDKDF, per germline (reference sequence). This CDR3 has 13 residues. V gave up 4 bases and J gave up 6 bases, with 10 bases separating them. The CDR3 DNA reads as TGTGCCACCAGCACAGACCCCAGTCAGCCCCAGCATTTT. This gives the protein CATSTDPSQPQHF.

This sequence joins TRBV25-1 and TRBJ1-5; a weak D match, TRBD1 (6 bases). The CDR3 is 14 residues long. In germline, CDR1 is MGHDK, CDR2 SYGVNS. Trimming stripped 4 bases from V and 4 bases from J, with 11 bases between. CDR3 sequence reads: CASSGGQINQPQHF. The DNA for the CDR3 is TGTGCCAGCAGTGGAGGACAGATTAATCAGCCCCAGCATTTT.

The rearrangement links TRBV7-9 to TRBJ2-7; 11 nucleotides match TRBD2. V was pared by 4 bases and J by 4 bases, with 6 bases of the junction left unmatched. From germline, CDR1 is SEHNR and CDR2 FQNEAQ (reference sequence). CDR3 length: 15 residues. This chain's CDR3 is CASSSNSGRGYEQYF. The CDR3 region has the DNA TGTGCCAGCAGCTCAAATAGCGGGAGGGGTTACGAGCAGTACTTC.

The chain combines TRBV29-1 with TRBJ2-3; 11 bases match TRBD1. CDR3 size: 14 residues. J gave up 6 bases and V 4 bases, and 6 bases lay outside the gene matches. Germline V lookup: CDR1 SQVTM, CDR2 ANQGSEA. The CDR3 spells CSVGDRGRLDTQYF. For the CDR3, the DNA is TGCAGCGTTGGGGACAGGGGGAGACTCGATACGCAGTATTTT.

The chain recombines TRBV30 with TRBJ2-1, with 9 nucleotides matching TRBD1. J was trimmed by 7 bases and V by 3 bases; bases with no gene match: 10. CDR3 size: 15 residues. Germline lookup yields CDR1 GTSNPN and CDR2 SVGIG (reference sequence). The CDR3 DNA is TGTGCCTGGAGCGAGTGGGGGACAGGGAGGAATGAGCAGTTCTTC. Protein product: CAWSEWGTGRNEQFF.

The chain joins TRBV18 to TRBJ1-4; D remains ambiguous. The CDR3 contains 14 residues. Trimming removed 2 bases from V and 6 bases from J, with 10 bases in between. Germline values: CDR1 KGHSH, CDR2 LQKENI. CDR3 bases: TGTGCCAGCTCACCATCTACAGAAGATGAAAAACTGTTTTTT. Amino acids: CASSPSTEDEKLFF.

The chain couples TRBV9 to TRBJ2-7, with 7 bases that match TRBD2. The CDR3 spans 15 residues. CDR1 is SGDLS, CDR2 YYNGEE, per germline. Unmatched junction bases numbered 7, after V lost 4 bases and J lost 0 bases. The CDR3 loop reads CASSKTSASSYEQYF. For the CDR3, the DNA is TGTGCCAGCAGCAAAACTAGCGCCAGCTCCTACGAGCAGTACTTC.

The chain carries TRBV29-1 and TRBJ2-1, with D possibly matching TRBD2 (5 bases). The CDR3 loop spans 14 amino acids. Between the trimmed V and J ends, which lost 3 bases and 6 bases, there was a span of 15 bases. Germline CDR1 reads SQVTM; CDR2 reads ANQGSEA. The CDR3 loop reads CSVDFAAGFNEQFF. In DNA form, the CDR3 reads TGCAGCGTTGATTTCGCGGCGGGTTTCAATGAGCAGTTCTTC.

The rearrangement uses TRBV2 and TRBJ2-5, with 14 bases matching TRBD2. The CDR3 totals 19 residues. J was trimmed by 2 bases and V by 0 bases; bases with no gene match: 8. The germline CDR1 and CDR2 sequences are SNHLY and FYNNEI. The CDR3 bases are TGTGCCAGCAGTGAAGCCCGACCGGGACTAGCGGGAGAGCAAGAGACCCAGTACTTC. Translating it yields CASSEARPGLAGEQETQYF.

CDR3 DNA: TGTGCCAGCAGCCGAGCGGTAGATCAGCCCCAGCATTTT. This encodes CASSRAVDQPQHF. The chain couples TRBV11-2 to TRBJ1-5; D is uncertain. This CDR3 is built from 13 residues. V gave up 5 bases and J gave up 5 bases, with 10 bases separating them. Per germline, CDR1 SGHAT and CDR2 FQNNGV. The full variable domain, in which reference TRBV11-2 and TRBJ1-5 provide the parts outside the CDR3, is EAGVAQSPRYKIIEKRQSVAFWCNPISGHATLYWYQQILGQGPKLLIQFQNNGVVDDSQLPKDRFSAERLKGVDSTLKIQPAKLEDSAVYLCASSRAVDQPQHFGDGTRLSIL.

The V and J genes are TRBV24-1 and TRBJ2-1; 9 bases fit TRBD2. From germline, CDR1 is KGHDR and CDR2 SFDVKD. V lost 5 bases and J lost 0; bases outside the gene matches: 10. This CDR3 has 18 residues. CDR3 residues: CATSGRVAGESSYNEQFF. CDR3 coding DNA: TGTGCCACCAGTGGGCGTGTAGCGGGAGAGAGCTCCTACAATGAGCAGTTCTTC.

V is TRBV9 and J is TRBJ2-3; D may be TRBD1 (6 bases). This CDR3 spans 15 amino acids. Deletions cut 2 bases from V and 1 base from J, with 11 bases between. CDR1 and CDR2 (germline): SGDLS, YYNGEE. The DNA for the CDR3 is TGTGCCAGCAGCGTCACAGGGATGGGCACAGATACGCAGTATTTT. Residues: CASSVTGMGTDTQYF.

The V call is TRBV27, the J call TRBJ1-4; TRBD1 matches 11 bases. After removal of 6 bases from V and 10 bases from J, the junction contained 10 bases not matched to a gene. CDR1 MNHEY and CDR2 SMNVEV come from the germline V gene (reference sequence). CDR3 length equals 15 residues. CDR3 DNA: TGTGCCAGCAGCCCCCAGGACAGGGGGCACCGAAAACTGTTTTTT. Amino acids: CASSPQDRGHRKLFF.

This chain's CDR3 is CASSPLAGAGEQFF. As DNA, the CDR3 is TGTGCCAGCAGCCCCCTCGCGGGGGCGGGAGAGCAGTTCTTC. This chain joins TRBV3-1 (or the pseudogene TRBV3-2) and TRBJ2-1, with D possibly being TRBD2 (7 bases). Germline CDR1 is LGHDT and CDR2 is YNNKEL (reference sequence). This CDR3 contains 14 residues. The V and J ends lost 4 bases and 10 bases respectively, with 17 bases between them.

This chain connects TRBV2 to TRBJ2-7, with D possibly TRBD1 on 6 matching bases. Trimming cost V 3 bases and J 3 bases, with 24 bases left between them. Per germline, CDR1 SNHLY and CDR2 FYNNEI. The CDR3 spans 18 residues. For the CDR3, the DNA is TGTGCCAGCAGTGACACCCCGTTTAGAGGACAGCTTAGCTACGAGCAGTACTTC. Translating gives CASSDTPFRGQLSYEQYF.

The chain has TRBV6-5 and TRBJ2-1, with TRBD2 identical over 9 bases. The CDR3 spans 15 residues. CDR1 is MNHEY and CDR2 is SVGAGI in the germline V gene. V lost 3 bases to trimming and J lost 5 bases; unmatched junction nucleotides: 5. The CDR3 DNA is TGTGCCAGCAGTTATACCGGGACTAGCCACAATGAGCAGTTCTTC. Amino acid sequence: CASSYTGTSHNEQFF.

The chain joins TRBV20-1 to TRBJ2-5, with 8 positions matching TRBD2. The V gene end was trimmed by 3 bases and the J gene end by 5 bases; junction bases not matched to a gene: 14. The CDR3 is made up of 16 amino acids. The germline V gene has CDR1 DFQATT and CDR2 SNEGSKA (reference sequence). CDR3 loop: CSASIGSGGPYETQYF. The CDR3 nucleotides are TGCAGTGCTAGTATCGGGTCGGGAGGGCCATACGAGACCCAGTACTTC.

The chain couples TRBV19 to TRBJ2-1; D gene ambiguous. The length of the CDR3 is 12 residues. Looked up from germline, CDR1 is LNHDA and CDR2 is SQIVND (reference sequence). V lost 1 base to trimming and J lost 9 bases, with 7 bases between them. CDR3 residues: CASSIGHGEQFF. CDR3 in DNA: TGTGCCAGTAGTATAGGGCATGGTGAGCAGTTCTTC.